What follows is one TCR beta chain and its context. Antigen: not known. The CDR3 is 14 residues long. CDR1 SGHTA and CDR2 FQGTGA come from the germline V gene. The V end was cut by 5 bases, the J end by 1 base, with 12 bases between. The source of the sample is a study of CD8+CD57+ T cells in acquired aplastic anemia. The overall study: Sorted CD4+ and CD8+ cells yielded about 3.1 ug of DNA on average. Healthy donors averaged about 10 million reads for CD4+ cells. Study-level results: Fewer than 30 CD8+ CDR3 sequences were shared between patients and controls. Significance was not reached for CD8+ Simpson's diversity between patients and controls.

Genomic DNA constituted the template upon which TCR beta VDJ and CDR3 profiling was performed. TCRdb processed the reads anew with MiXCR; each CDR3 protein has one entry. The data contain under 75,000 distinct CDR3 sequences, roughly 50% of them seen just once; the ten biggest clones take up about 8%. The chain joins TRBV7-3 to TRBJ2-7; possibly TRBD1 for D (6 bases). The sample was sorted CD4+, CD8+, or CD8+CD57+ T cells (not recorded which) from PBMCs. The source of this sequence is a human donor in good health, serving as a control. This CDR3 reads CASSAKQGSYEQYF. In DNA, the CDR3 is TGTGCCAGCAGCGCAAAACAGGGTTCCTACGAGCAGTACTTC.